This TCR beta chain is drawn from a study of blood T cell repertoires in COVID-19. Study summary: The United States, Italy and Spain provided the acute and convalescent COVID-19 samples.

Original analysis: Estimation of nucleated cell counts relied on the amplification of reference gene primers. The table came from immunoSEQ multiplex PCR; TCRdb's copy has only in-frame clones and leaves some out. V and J calls plus clone size are reproduced from that table; the DNA served to infer D and trimming. The sample consists of roughly 250,000 clones, about 88% of them appearing once. This CDR3 is built from 13 residues. Germline loops: CDR1 KGHSH, CDR2 LQKENI. Trimming at V came to 5 bases and at J to 8 bases, leaving 4 bases not matched to a gene. Sequencing was performed on peripheral blood. The receptor's source is a man between 60 and 75 years old who had recovered from COVID-19. The chain has TRBV18 and TRBJ1-4; 8 nucleotides agree with TRBD1. This CDR3 is CASSATGGEKLFF. The CDR3 region has the DNA TGTGCCAGCTCAGCAACAGGGGGGGAAAAACTGTTTTTT.